This T cell receptor beta chain was profiled in a study of blood T cell repertoires in COVID-19. Overall study: Whether acute or convalescent, the COVID-19 samples came from the United States, Italy and Spain. PBMCs, B-cell-depleted T cells, or T cells were the source of the cDNA or gDNA that made up the material.

In the original analysis: For nucleated cells, counts were estimated from reference gene primer amplification. Profiling relied on immunoSEQ multiplex PCR, and the TCRdb table lists in-frame clones only, not all of them. That table supplies the V and J calls and clone size; D and trimming were determined from the DNA. The sample records under 250,000 clones, about 85% being singletons. The CDR3 is 15 amino acids. The V segment lost 5 bases and the J segment 0 bases; nucleotides outside the gene matches: 3. In germline, CDR1 is SGHNT, CDR2 YENEEA. Only one count was recorded for this clone. Sequenced material: peripheral blood. The TCR comes from an older woman with active or convalescent COVID-19. V and J are TRBV11-3 and TRBJ2-1; TRBD2 aligns across 8 bases. CDR3 bases: TGTGCCAGCAGCCAGCGGGAGAGCTCCTACAATGAGCAGTTCTTC. Protein product: CASSQRESSYNEQFF. Full variable domain (missing parts from reference TRBV11-3 and TRBJ2-1): EAGVVQSPRYKIIEKKQPVAFWCNPISGHNTLYWYLQNLGQGPELLIRYENEEAVDDSQLPKDRFSAERLKGVDSTLKIQPAELGDSAVYLCASSQRESSYNEQFFGPGTRLTVL.